This T cell receptor (beta chain) was documented in a study of blood T cell repertoires in COVID-19. Across the whole study: COVID-19 samples from acute and convalescent phases originated in the United States, Italy and Spain. Nucleic acid was either cDNA or gDNA, and it came from T cells, B-cell-depleted T cells, or PBMCs.

Per the original data handling: Reference gene primer amplification gave nucleated cell count estimates. The table came from immunoSEQ multiplex PCR; TCRdb's copy has only in-frame clones and leaves some out. The V and J calls and the clone size are those of that table, but D and trimming were determined from the DNA. The table includes about 68,000 clones, 85% detected once. The CDR3 contains 15 residues. CDR1 and CDR2 from the germline V gene are KGHSH and LQKENI. V shed 3 bases and J shed 6 bases, with 17 bases lying between them. The clonotype was recovered from a man aged 45-65 years with acute or convalescent COVID-19. The sequenced sample consisted of peripheral blood. V and J are TRBV18 and TRBJ1-2; D not certain. The CDR3 is CASSPEPSVFNGYTF. CDR3 coding DNA: TGTGCCAGCTCACCTGAGCCATCGGTATTTAATGGCTACACCTTC.